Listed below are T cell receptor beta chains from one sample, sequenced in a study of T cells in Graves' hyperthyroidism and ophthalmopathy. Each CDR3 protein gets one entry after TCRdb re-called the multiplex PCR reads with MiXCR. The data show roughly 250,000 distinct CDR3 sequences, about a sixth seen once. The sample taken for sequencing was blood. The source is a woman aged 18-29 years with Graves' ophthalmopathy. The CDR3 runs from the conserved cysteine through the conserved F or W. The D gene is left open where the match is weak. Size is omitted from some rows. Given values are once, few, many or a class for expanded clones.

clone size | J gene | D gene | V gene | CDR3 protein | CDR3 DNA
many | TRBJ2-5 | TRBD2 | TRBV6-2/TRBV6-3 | CASSYLAGYQETQYF | TGTGCCAGCAGTTACCTAGCGGGATATCAGGAGACCCAGTACTTC
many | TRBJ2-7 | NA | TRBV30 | CAWSVRGTPPYEQYF | TGTGCCTGGAGTGTACGAGGTACTCCGCCCTACGAGCAGTACTTC
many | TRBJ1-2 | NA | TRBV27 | CASSFTTTGPRGGYTF | TGTGCCAGCAGTTTCACAACAACAGGCCCCAGGGGTGGCTACACCTTC
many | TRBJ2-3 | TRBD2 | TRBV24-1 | CATSDLSGTSGGFTDTQYF | TGTGCCACCAGTGATTTGAGTGGGACTAGCGGGGGTTTCACAGATACGCAGTATTTT
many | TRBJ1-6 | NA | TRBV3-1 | CASSSNRVSPLHF | TGTGCCAGCAGCTCGAATCGGGTTTCACCCCTCCACTTT
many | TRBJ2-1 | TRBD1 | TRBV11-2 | CASSLAYSTGVSYNEQFF | TGTGCCAGCAGCTTAGCTTACTCGACAGGGGTCTCCTACAATGAGCAGTTCTTC
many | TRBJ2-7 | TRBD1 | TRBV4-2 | CASSQDLDRAHEQYF | TGTGCCAGCAGCCAAGATTTGGACAGGGCCCACGAGCAGTACTTC
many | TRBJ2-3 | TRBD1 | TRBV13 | CASSLYPGGADTQYF | TGTGCCAGCAGCTTATACCCAGGGGGCGCCGATACGCAGTATTTT
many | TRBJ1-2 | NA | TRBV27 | CASREPGAYGYTF | TGTGCCAGCAGAGAGCCAGGGGCTTACGGCTACACCTTC
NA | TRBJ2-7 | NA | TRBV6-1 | CASSEGRAYEQYF | TGTGCCAGCAGTGAGGGCAGGGCCTACGAGCAGTACTTC
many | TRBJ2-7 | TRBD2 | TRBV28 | CASSLRKGLAGPTSYEQYF | TGTGCCAGCAGTCTCCGGAAGGGACTAGCGGGGCCAACCTCCTACGAGCAGTACTTC
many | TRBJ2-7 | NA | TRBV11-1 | CASRPGGADEQYF | TGTGCCAGCAGACCAGGTGGGGCCGATGAGCAGTACTTC
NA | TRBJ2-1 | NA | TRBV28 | CASRPNYNEQFF | TGTGCCAGCAGACCGAATTACAATGAGCAGTTCTTC
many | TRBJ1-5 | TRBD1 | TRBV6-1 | CASTRDRVIVNQPQHF | TGTGCCAGCACTAGGGACAGGGTGATCGTGAATCAGCCCCAGCATTTT
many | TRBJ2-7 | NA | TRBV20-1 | CSAARALGQYF | TGCAGTGCCGCTCGGGCACTCGGGCAGTACTTC
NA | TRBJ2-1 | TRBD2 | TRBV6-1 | CASSEVGWKGLAGGPSNEQFF | TGTGCCAGCAGTGAAGTGGGTTGGAAAGGACTAGCGGGAGGGCCGAGCAATGAGCAGTTCTTC
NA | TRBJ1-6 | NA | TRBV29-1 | CSVGGYSPLHF | TGCAGCGTTGGGGGGTACTCACCCCTCCACTTT
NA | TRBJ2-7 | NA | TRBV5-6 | CASSFLAYEQYF | TGTGCCAGCAGCTTTCTGGCCTACGAGCAGTACTTC
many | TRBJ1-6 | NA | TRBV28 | CASRNSQGSYNSPLHF | TGTGCCAGCAGAAATTCACAGGGCTCCTATAATTCACCCCTCCACTTT
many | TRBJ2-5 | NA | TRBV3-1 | CASSQMYQETQYF | TGTGCCAGCAGCCAAATGTACCAAGAGACCCAGTACTTC
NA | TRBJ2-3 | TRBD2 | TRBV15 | CATSRGRTSGTDTQYF | TGTGCCACCAGCAGAGGTCGGACTAGCGGCACAGATACGCAGTATTTT
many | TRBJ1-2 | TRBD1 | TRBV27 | CATADGTGGGYTF | TGTGCAACGGCCGACGGGACAGGGGGCGGCTACACCTTC
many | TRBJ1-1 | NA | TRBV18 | CASSPTVGDTEAFF | TGTGCCAGCTCCCCGACGGTTGGGGACACTGAAGCTTTCTTT